Following are 28 T cell receptor beta chains from one sample sequenced in a study of shared clonotypes between healthy human individuals (dated by TCRdb to between 2020 and 2021). The library relied on the immunoSEQ multiplex PCR assay. What TCRdb holds here is the immuneACCESS table cut down to in-frame rearrangements. Part of the clones is not present; checked against another copy, under half of the missing clones reflect an unresolved V gene, and the others are unexplained. This sample has approximately 2,300,000 clones in its table, and 85% to 95% of those were observed once. Of the sample, 0.3% to 0.4% falls within the top ten clones. Input material: naive CD4+ T cells from PBMCs. Per the publication, the cell subset or site label means: CD45RA+ positively selected. These receptors originate from a man younger than 35 in good health. Some clones in this sample may be carry-over from other donors' samples.

The chain employs TRBV27 and TRBJ2-3, with 15 bases matching TRBD2. With 5 bases clipped from V and 0 bases from J, the junction kept 9 bases outside the gene matches. Germline V lookup: CDR1 MNHEY, CDR2 SMNVEV (reference sequence). This CDR3 region has 19 residues. The CDR3 spells CASSRFGTSGRSSTDTQYF. The CDR3, as DNA: TGTGCCAGCAGTCGTTTCGGGACTAGCGGGAGGTCTAGCACAGATACGCAGTATTTT.

The V call is TRBV28, the J call TRBJ2-1; no definite D call. The V end lost 5 bases, the J end lost 8 bases, and 13 bases lay between the germline ends. Germline values: CDR1 MDHEN, CDR2 SYDVKM. The CDR3 totals 13 residues. CDR3 in amino acids: CASSGKGRDEQFF. The CDR3 DNA reads TGTGCCAGCAGTGGAAAAGGTAGGGATGAGCAGTTCTTC.

The CDR3 bases are TGTGCCAGCAGCTTGCTACAGGGGCTAGGGGACACCATATATTTT. This sequence encodes CASSLLQGLGDTIYF. This chain uses TRBV11-2 with TRBJ1-3; the match to TRBD1 covers 7 bases. The V segment lost 3 bases and the J segment 8 bases; nucleotides outside the gene matches: 10. In germline, CDR1 is SGHAT, CDR2 FQNNGV. This CDR3 is built from 15 residues.

This clone was recorded a few times. This chain uses TRBV30 with TRBJ1-5; D remains ambiguous. Looked up from germline, CDR1 is GTSNPN and CDR2 is SVGIG (reference sequence). V was pared by 2 bases and J by 1 base, with 12 bases between. CDR3 length: 15 amino acids. In nucleotides, the CDR3 is TGTGCCTGGAGTCCGCCCCCGGGAAGCAATCAGCCCCAGCATTTT. Translating gives CAWSPPPGSNQPQHF.

This clone was seen only a few times. CDR3 sequence: CASSLSRGVTEAFF. Written as DNA, the CDR3 is TGTGCCAGCAGTTTGTCTCGGGGTGTCACTGAAGCTTTCTTT. V and J are TRBV28 and TRBJ1-1; D is ambiguous. Per germline, CDR1 MDHEN and CDR2 SYDVKM. Trimming pared 3 bases from V and 4 bases from J, leaving 12 bases between. The CDR3 spans 14 residues.

CDR3 bases: TGCGCCAGCAGCTTGGACGGACAATTGGCCTACGAGCAGTACTTC. Translation: CASSLDGQLAYEQYF. The chain combines TRBV5-1 with TRBJ2-7, with D perhaps TRBD1 (5 bases). Germline V gene sequence: CDR1 SGHRS, CDR2 YFSETQ. The CDR3 is made up of 15 amino acids. V dropped 0 bases and J dropped 2 bases, with 12 bases sitting between them.

The chain recombines TRBV7-2 with TRBJ2-7; D might be TRBD2 (5 bases). Germline CDR1 is SGHTA and CDR2 is FQGNSA. Trimming left V 2 bases short and J 2 bases short, with 13 bases between. The CDR3 loop spans 15 amino acids. Written as DNA, the CDR3 is TGTGCCAGCAGCTTAAGCAGCGGAACGCCCTACGAGCAGTACTTC. Its protein product is CASSLSSGTPYEQYF.

This chain connects TRBV30 to TRBJ2-4, with D perhaps TRBD2 (5 bases). CDR3 size: 13 residues. Between the trimmed V and J ends, which lost 5 bases and 4 bases, there was a span of 12 bases. Germline lookup yields CDR1 GTSNPN and CDR2 SVGIG (reference sequence). The CDR3 sequence is CAWSRGVKNIQYF. CDR3 DNA: TGTGCCTGGTCTCGGGGAGTTAAAAACATTCAGTACTTC. The full variable domain, its missing parts supplied by reference TRBV30 and TRBJ2-4, is SQTIHQWPATLVQPVGSPLSLECTVEGTSNPNLYWYRQAAGRGLQLLFYSVGIGQISSEVPQNLSASRPQDRQFILSSKKLLLSDSGFYLCAWSRGVKNIQYFGAGTRLSVL.

This chain links TRBV11-2 with TRBJ2-3; D gene uncertain. CDR3 size: 12 residues. Germline loops: CDR1 SGHAT, CDR2 FQNNGV. Trimming stripped 6 bases from V and 2 bases from J, with 6 bases between. In nucleotides, the CDR3 is TGTGCCAGCAGGCGCGTCACAGATACGCAGTATTTT. It is translated as CASRRVTDTQYF.

This clone has just a few counts. This sequence joins TRBV7-9 and TRBJ1-4; a possible D gene is TRBD1 (5 bases). The CDR3 contains 16 residues. The germline V and J ends were trimmed by 2 bases and 0 bases, with 10 bases remaining between them. CDR1 is SEHNR and CDR2 is FQNEAQ in the germline V gene (reference sequence). The CDR3 spells CASSLLSTATNEKLFF. The CDR3 coding sequence is TGTGCCAGCAGCTTATTATCGACAGCAACTAATGAAAAACTGTTTTTT.

The chain uses TRBV19 and TRBJ1-1, with D unresolved. Germline V lookup: CDR1 LNHDA, CDR2 SQIVND (reference sequence). The CDR3 length is 12 residues. Trimming cost V 10 bases and J 1 base, with 10 bases left between them. The CDR3 here is CATRVANTEAFF. CDR3 in DNA: TGTGCCACCCGCGTGGCGAACACTGAAGCTTTCTTT.

This clone appeared a single time. The J gene is TRBJ2-3, the V gene TRBV6-1; the match to TRBD2 covers 7 bases. J was trimmed by 4 bases and V by 5 bases; bases with no gene match: 9. The germline gives CDR1 MNHNS, CDR2 SASEGT. The CDR3 sequence is 15 residues long. The DNA of the CDR3 is TGTGCCAGCAGTAGAGCGGGACCCCCCCCAGATACGCAGTATTTT. Translation gives CASSRAGPPPDTQYF.

The V and J genes are TRBV18 and TRBJ2-1; possibly TRBD2 for D (5 bases). V was pared by 3 bases and J by 6 bases, with 12 bases between. The CDR3 consists of 14 residues. Germline V gene sequence: CDR1 KGHSH, CDR2 LQKENI. CDR3 loop: CASSPRARGNEQFF. For the CDR3, the DNA is TGTGCCAGCTCACCGCGCGCCCGGGGCAATGAGCAGTTCTTC.

The rearrangement uses TRBV5-4 and TRBJ2-2, with 9 positions matching TRBD1. CDR3 length equals 14 residues. With 3 bases clipped from V and 5 bases from J, the junction kept 2 bases outside the gene matches. Germline CDR1 is SGHNT and CDR2 is YYREEE (reference sequence). For the CDR3, the DNA is TGTGCCAGCAGCTGGGACAGGGCTACCGGGGAGCTGTTTTTT. This gives the protein CASSWDRATGELFF.

A note on this clone: Different DNA sequences within this sample yield the same CDR3. J is TRBJ1-5 and V is TRBV5-1, with D possibly matching TRBD1 (6 bases). Germline CDR1 and CDR2: SGHRS and YFSETQ. The V end lost 1 base, the J end lost 5 bases, and 10 bases lay between the germline ends. This CDR3 is 14 amino acids long. CDR3 in DNA: TGCGCCAGCAGCTTGAGGGGGGATGATCAGCCCCAGCATTTT. Protein product: CASSLRGDDQPQHF.

The DNA of the CDR3 is TGCAGCGTTGATTTCAGGGTTAATGAGCAGTTCTTC. This encodes CSVDFRVNEQFF. The chain recombines TRBV29-1 with TRBJ2-1; possibly TRBD1 for D (5 bases). The CDR3 runs to 12 residues. Trimming removed 3 bases from V and 7 bases from J, with 10 bases in between. The germline V gene has CDR1 SQVTM and CDR2 ANQGSEA.

This rearrangement joins TRBV11-1 to TRBJ2-1, with D perhaps given as TRBD1 or TRBD2 (5 bases each). This CDR3 has 17 amino acids. Germline V gene data show CDR1 as SGHAT and CDR2 as FQDESV (reference sequence). Trimming pared 4 bases from V and 9 bases from J, leaving 25 bases between. CDR3 protein: CASSSPDSGPYTSEQFF. The CDR3 region has the DNA TGTGCCAGCAGCTCCCCCGACAGCGGCCCATACACCAGTGAGCAGTTCTTC.

The chain joins TRBV4-1 to TRBJ2-7; 9 bases fit TRBD1. Losses at the gene ends were 2 bases for V and 6 bases for J; bases not matched to a gene: 8. Germline CDR1 MGHRA, CDR2 YSYEKL. This CDR3 comprises 15 residues. CDR3 DNA: TGCGCCAGCAGCCAACCCGGGACAGGGAGTCGCGAGCAGTACTTC. This translates into CASSQPGTGSREQYF.

V and J are TRBV7-9 and TRBJ2-7; the D gene is possibly TRBD2 (6 bases). V gave up 6 bases and J gave up 1 base, with 16 bases separating them. Germline V CDR1 and CDR2: SEHNR, FQNEAQ (reference sequence). CDR3 length: 15 residues. The CDR3 protein is CASRIGSGGSYEQYF. In nucleotides, the CDR3 is TGTGCCAGCAGGATAGGGTCCGGGGGTTCCTACGAGCAGTACTTC.

The sample holds a few counts of this clone. The chain couples TRBV28 to TRBJ1-1; D uncertain. This CDR3 has 15 residues. V lost 6 bases, J lost 1 base, and 15 bases lay in between. CDR1 is MDHEN and CDR2 is SYDVKM in the germline V gene. The CDR3 DNA reads as TGTGCCAGCAGCCGGGCCCGGACGAGGAACACTGAAGCTTTCTTT. Amino acids: CASSRARTRNTEAFF.

The chain employs TRBV7-2 and TRBJ2-7, with TRBD1 matching 9 bases. The CDR3 runs 15 residues. Germline V gene data show CDR1 as SGHTA and CDR2 as FQGNSA. The V segment lost 6 bases and the J segment 6 bases; nucleotides outside the gene matches: 12. As DNA, the CDR3 is TGTGCCAGCAGACCTCCGCCGGGACAGGGCCTCGAGCAGTACTTC. It is translated as CASRPPPGQGLEQYF.

The V call is TRBV7-6, the J call TRBJ1-4, with 7 nucleotides matching TRBD1. CDR1 is SGHVS and CDR2 is FNYEAQ in the germline V gene. CDR3 size: 15 residues. The V gene end was trimmed by 0 bases and the J gene end by 8 bases; junction bases not matched to a gene: 6. CDR3 in amino acids: CASSLAGTVGEKLFF. The CDR3 DNA is TGTGCCAGCAGCTTAGCCGGGACAGTTGGAGAAAAACTGTTTTTT.

The chain uses TRBV29-1 and TRBJ2-5; D is possibly TRBD2 (5 bases). The V and J ends lost 6 bases and 2 bases respectively, with 16 bases between them. The length of the CDR3 is 14 residues. In germline, CDR1 is SQVTM, CDR2 ANQGSEA. CDR3 sequence: CSVAKNRRQETQYF. Written as DNA, the CDR3 is TGCAGCGTGGCCAAGAATAGGAGGCAAGAGACCCAGTACTTC.

Concerning this clone itself: This CDR3 is also generated by other DNA sequences in the sample. The chain employs TRBV28 and TRBJ1-5, with unresolved D. Trimming took off 3 bases at V and 7 bases at J, with 7 bases between the two ends. This CDR3 is 12 amino acids long. The germline V gene has CDR1 MDHEN and CDR2 SYDVKM. The CDR3 reads CASSLANQPQHF. The DNA of the CDR3 is TGTGCCAGCAGTTTGGCCAACCAGCCCCAGCATTTT.

The chain uses TRBV27 and TRBJ1-4, with 7 bases matching TRBD1. The CDR3 has 14 amino acids. CDR1 MNHEY and CDR2 SMNVEV come from the germline V gene (reference sequence). Unmatched junction bases numbered 11, after V lost 5 bases and J lost 11 bases. The CDR3 region is CASSPAPGGLKLFF. The CDR3 DNA reads as TGTGCCAGCAGTCCCGCTCCAGGGGGGTTGAAACTGTTTTTT.

The J gene is TRBJ2-7, the V gene TRBV6-5; D is tentatively TRBD1 or TRBD2 (7 bases each). This CDR3 region has 12 residues. Looked up from germline, CDR1 is MNHEY and CDR2 is SVGAGI. The V end lost 7 bases, the J end lost 7 bases, and 14 bases lay between the germline ends. CDR3 sequence reads: CASMGRGGEQYF. CDR3 sequence (DNA): TGTGCCAGCATGGGCAGGGGGGGGGAGCAGTACTTC.

The chain uses TRBV6-5 and TRBJ2-3, with unresolved D. The V end was cut by 2 bases, the J end by 2 bases, with 8 bases between. CDR3 size: 14 residues. Germline lookup yields CDR1 MNHEY and CDR2 SVGAGI. CDR3 protein: CASSYGSNTDTQYF. CDR3 coding DNA: TGTGCCAGCAGTTACGGCAGCAACACAGATACGCAGTATTTT.

Notes on this clone: Other DNA sequences in the sample encode the same CDR3. This chain joins TRBV7-2 and TRBJ1-3, with D possibly matching TRBD1 (5 bases). V lost 0 bases and J lost 0, with 9 bases in between. In germline, CDR1 is SGHTA, CDR2 FQGNSA. The CDR3 covers 16 residues. The CDR3 DNA follows: TGTGCCAGCAGCTTAGCGCCAGGGAGCTCTGGAAACACCATATATTTT. Residues: CASSLAPGSSGNTIYF.